Reported below is one T cell receptor beta chain. The V end lost 5 bases, the J end lost 2 bases, and 8 bases lay between the germline ends. This CDR3 is 12 amino acids long. The germline V gene has CDR1 SGHRS and CDR2 YFSETQ. These data originate in a study of T cell responses to AZD1222 COVID-19 vaccine. Repertoires were generated with immunoSEQ multiplex PCR, while TCRdb's copy carries only in-frame clones and drops some. The table includes more than 150,000 clones, around 93% detected once. The receptor's source is an adult in good health. This chain joins TRBV5-1 and TRBJ2-7; either TRBD1 or TRBD2 may supply D (5 bases each). Sequenced here: peripheral blood, sampled on day 0 of AZD1222 vaccination. CDR3 nucleotide sequence: TGCGCCAGCAGTGAGGGACCCTACGAGCAGTACTTC. Translating gives CASSEGPYEQYF.